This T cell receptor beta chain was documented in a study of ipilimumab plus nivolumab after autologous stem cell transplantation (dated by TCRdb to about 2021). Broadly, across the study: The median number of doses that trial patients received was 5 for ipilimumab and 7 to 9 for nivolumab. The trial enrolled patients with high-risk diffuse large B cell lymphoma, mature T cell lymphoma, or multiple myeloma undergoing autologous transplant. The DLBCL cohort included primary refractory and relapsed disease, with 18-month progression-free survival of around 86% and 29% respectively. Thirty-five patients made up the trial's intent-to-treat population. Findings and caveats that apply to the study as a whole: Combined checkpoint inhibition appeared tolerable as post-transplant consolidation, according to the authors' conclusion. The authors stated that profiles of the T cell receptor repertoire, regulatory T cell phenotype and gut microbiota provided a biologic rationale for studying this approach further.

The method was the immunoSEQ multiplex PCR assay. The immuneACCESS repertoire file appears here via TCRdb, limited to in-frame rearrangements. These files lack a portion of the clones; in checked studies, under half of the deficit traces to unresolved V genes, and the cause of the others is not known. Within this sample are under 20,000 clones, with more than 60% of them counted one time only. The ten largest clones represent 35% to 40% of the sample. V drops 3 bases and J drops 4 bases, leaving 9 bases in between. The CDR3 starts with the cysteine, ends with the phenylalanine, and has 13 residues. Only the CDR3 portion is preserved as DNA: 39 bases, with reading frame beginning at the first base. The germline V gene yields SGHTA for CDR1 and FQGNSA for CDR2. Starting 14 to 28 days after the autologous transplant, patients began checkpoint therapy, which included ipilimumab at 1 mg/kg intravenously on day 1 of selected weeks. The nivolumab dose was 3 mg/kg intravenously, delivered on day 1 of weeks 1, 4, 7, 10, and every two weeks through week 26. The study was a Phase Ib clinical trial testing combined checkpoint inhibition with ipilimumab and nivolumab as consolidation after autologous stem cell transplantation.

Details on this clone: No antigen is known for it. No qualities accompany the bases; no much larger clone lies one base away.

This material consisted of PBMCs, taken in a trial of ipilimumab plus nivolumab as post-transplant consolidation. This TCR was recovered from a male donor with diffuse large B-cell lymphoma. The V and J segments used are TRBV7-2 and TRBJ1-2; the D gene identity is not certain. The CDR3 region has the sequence CASSLGGSYGYTF. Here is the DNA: TGTGCCAGCAGCTTGGGAGGGAGCTATGGCTACACCTTC.